These T cell receptor beta chains were read from a single sample in a study of preoperative IRX-2 immunotherapy in early breast cancer. Repertoires were generated with immunoSEQ multiplex PCR, while TCRdb's copy carries only in-frame clones and drops some. The repertoire holds about 43,000 clones, with roughly 95% as singletons. Specimen: tumor tissue, collected after IRX-2 immunotherapy. The receptor source for this set is a human donor with breast cancer. The CDR3 runs from the conserved cysteine through the conserved F or W. A D gene is named only where the DNA matches it firmly. Size tells how often a clone was seen (once, few, many) or the class of an expanded clone, and some rows leave it out.

CDR3 length	clone size	V gene	J gene	D gene	CDR3 DNA	CDR3 protein
14	NA	TRBV4-1	TRBJ2-3	TRBD1	TGCGCCAGCAGGGACAGGGGACCCGCAGATACGCAGTATTTT	CASRDRGPADTQYF
12	NA	TRBV5-6	TRBJ2-3	NA	TGTGCCAGCACCCAGCGCTCAGATACGCAGTATTTT	CASTQRSDTQYF
13	NA	TRBV11-2	TRBJ1-1	NA	TGTGCCAGCAGCTTGTATACTGAGACTGAAGCTTTCTTT	CASSLYTETEAFF
18	NA	TRBV19	TRBJ1-6	NA	TGTGCCAGTAACAGATATAGAGCCGGGACCTCCTATAATTCACCCCTCCACTTT	CASNRYRAGTSYNSPLHF
16	NA	TRBV28	TRBJ2-1	TRBD2	TGTGCCAGCAGTACCCGACTAGCGGGGAAATACAATGAGCAGTTCTTC	CASSTRLAGKYNEQFF
14	once	TRBV6-6	TRBJ1-1	TRBD1	TGTGCCAGCACCGACAGGGGAATGAACACTGAAGCTTTCTTT	CASTDRGMNTEAFF
16	once	TRBV11-2	TRBJ2-2	NA	TGTGCCAGCCCATACCCGGGCGGTACGAACACCGGGGAGCTGTTTTTT	CASPYPGGTNTGELFF
15	NA	TRBV19	TRBJ2-3	TRBD1	TGTGCCAGTAGTATACACAGGGGACCCACAGATACGCAGTATTTT	CASSIHRGPTDTQYF
13	once	TRBV14	TRBJ1-2	NA	TGTGCCAGCGCGGCAGGGGTCGGATATGGCTACACCTTC	CASAAGVGYGYTF
12	NA	TRBV7-9	TRBJ2-7	TRBD2	TGTGCCAGCAGCTTACGGGGACTAGAGCAGTACTTC	CASSLRGLEQYF
12	NA	TRBV7-9	TRBJ2-7	NA	TGTGCCAGCGGGAGTAACCCCTACGAGCAGTACTTC	CASGSNPYEQYF
11	NA	TRBV20-1	TRBJ2-5	NA	TGCAGTGCTAGTAGTTTTGAGACCCAGTACTTC	CSASSFETQYF
11	NA	TRBV28	TRBJ2-1	NA	TGTGCCAGCAGTCACTTCGATGAGCAGTTCTTC	CASSHFDEQFF